These T cell receptor beta chains were read from a single sample in a study of blood T cell repertoires in COVID-19. The table came from immunoSEQ multiplex PCR; TCRdb's copy has only in-frame clones and leaves some out. The table records tens of thousands of clones, around nine tenths of them present only once. The sample consisted of peripheral blood. These receptors all come from a woman aged 80 or older with active or convalescent COVID-19. Both conserved end residues are part of each CDR3. D genes are given only for firm matches. Clone sizes are given selectively: once, few, many, or a class where the clone is expanded.

j_call: TRBJ1-2
clone_size: NA
v_call: TRBV28
d_call: NA
cdr3_aa: CASSAIYGYTF
cdr3_nt: TGTGCCAGCAGCGCGATCTATGGCTACACCTTC

j_call: TRBJ2-2
clone_size: NA
v_call: TRBV19
d_call: TRBD1
cdr3_aa: CASSLGQAPSTGELFF
cdr3_nt: TGTGCCAGTAGTCTAGGACAGGCTCCCTCCACCGGGGAGCTGTTTTTT

j_call: TRBJ1-6
clone_size: NA
v_call: TRBV4-3
d_call: NA
cdr3_aa: CASSQRSGRSPLHF
cdr3_nt: TGCGCCAGCAGCCAACGTAGCGGGCGATCACCCCTCCACTTT

j_call: TRBJ2-2
clone_size: NA
v_call: TRBV24-1
d_call: NA
cdr3_aa: CATSDFAVGGRESRRTGELFF
cdr3_nt: TGTGCCACCAGTGATTTTGCGGTAGGTGGTCGTGAGAGTAGGCGCACCGGGGAGCTGTTTTTT

j_call: TRBJ2-2
clone_size: NA
v_call: TRBV3-1/TRBV3-2
d_call: TRBD2
cdr3_aa: CASSQTSHLRPNTGELFF
cdr3_nt: TGTGCCAGCAGCCAGACTAGCCACCTCCGACCCAACACCGGGGAGCTGTTTTTT

j_call: TRBJ2-5
clone_size: NA
v_call: TRBV3-1/TRBV3-2
d_call: NA
cdr3_aa: CASSQVVGGPSRETQYF
cdr3_nt: TGTGCCAGCAGCCAAGTCGTGGGGGGGCCGTCTAGGGAGACCCAGTACTTC

j_call: TRBJ1-6
clone_size: NA
v_call: TRBV3-1/TRBV3-2
d_call: NA
cdr3_aa: CASSGGSCPNSPLHF
cdr3_nt: TGTGCCAGCAGCGGCGGGTCGTGTCCCAATTCACCCCTCCACTTT

j_call: TRBJ1-2
clone_size: NA
v_call: TRBV3-1/TRBV3-2
d_call: NA
cdr3_aa: CASSQGAGYGYTF
cdr3_nt: TGTGCCAGCAGCCAAGGTGCGGGGTATGGCTACACCTTC

j_call: TRBJ1-4
clone_size: NA
v_call: TRBV4-3
d_call: NA
cdr3_aa: CASSPRTGVGEKLFF
cdr3_nt: TGCGCCAGCAGCCCTCGAACAGGAGTAGGGGAAAAACTGTTTTTT

j_call: TRBJ2-7
clone_size: NA
v_call: TRBV20-1
d_call: TRBD1
cdr3_aa: CSGDREYEQYF
cdr3_nt: TGCAGTGGGGACAGGGAGTACGAGCAGTACTTC

j_call: TRBJ2-6
clone_size: NA
v_call: TRBV5-4
d_call: NA
cdr3_aa: CASSLRGNSGANVLTF
cdr3_nt: TGTGCCAGCAGCTTGCGAGGGAACTCTGGGGCCAACGTCCTGACTTTC

j_call: TRBJ1-1
clone_size: NA
v_call: TRBV24-1
d_call: TRBD1
cdr3_aa: CATSDSGGGLTEAFF
cdr3_nt: TGTGCCACCAGTGACTCAGGGGGCGGTTTGACTGAAGCTTTCTTT

j_call: TRBJ1-1
clone_size: once
v_call: TRBV2
d_call: TRBD1
cdr3_aa: CATQGATPPMNTEAFF
cdr3_nt: TGTGCCACCCAGGGGGCTACACCTCCCATGAACACTGAAGCTTTCTTT

j_call: TRBJ1-1
clone_size: NA
v_call: TRBV29-1
d_call: NA
cdr3_aa: CSVVVQMNTEAFF
cdr3_nt: TGCAGCGTTGTGGTTCAGATGAACACTGAAGCTTTCTTT

j_call: TRBJ1-1
clone_size: NA
v_call: TRBV19
d_call: NA
cdr3_aa: CASSIARASGEFTEAFF
cdr3_nt: TGTGCCAGTAGTATAGCCAGGGCCTCGGGGGAGTTCACTGAAGCTTTCTTT

j_call: TRBJ1-2
clone_size: NA
v_call: TRBV5-6
d_call: TRBD1
cdr3_aa: CASSLGDRGGGYGYTF
cdr3_nt: TGTGCCAGCAGCTTGGGCGACAGGGGGGGCGGCTATGGCTACACCTTC

j_call: TRBJ2-7
clone_size: NA
v_call: TRBV6-5
d_call: NA
cdr3_aa: CASSYSGLDSYEQYF
cdr3_nt: TGTGCCAGCAGTTACTCGGGACTCGACTCATACGAGCAGTACTTC

j_call: TRBJ1-2
clone_size: NA
v_call: TRBV5-1
d_call: TRBD1
cdr3_aa: CASSLGGQGRGYGYTF
cdr3_nt: TGCGCCAGCAGCTTGGGCGGACAGGGAAGGGGCTATGGCTACACCTTC

j_call: TRBJ2-3
clone_size: NA
v_call: TRBV7-2
d_call: NA
cdr3_aa: CASSLREDLAVYF
cdr3_nt: TGTGCCAGCAGCTTACGGGAAGACTTGGCCGTGTATTTT

j_call: TRBJ2-1
clone_size: NA
v_call: TRBV2
d_call: TRBD1
cdr3_aa: CARQGGNEQFF
cdr3_nt: TGTGCCCGACAGGGGGGGAATGAGCAGTTCTTC

j_call: TRBJ2-5
clone_size: NA
v_call: TRBV5-1
d_call: NA
cdr3_aa: CASSLWGGNQETQYF
cdr3_nt: TGCGCCAGCAGCTTGTGGGGGGGCAACCAAGAGACCCAGTACTTC

j_call: TRBJ1-1
clone_size: few
v_call: TRBV9
d_call: NA
cdr3_aa: CASSVGTGGLRTEAFF
cdr3_nt: TGTGCCAGCAGCGTAGGTACGGGAGGGCTTCGAACTGAAGCTTTCTTT

j_call: TRBJ1-2
clone_size: NA
v_call: TRBV5-1
d_call: TRBD1
cdr3_aa: CASSTRQGSYGYTF
cdr3_nt: TGCGCCAGCAGCACCCGACAGGGCAGCTATGGCTACACCTTC

j_call: TRBJ1-1
clone_size: NA
v_call: TRBV6-5
d_call: NA
cdr3_aa: CASSYSRWVNTEAFF
cdr3_nt: TGTGCCAGCAGTTACTCGAGGTGGGTGAACACTGAAGCTTTCTTT

j_call: TRBJ2-5
clone_size: once
v_call: TRBV3-1/TRBV3-2
d_call: NA
cdr3_aa: CASSQGVYIGGQETQYF
cdr3_nt: TGTGCCAGCAGCCAAGGGGTGTATATCGGAGGTCAAGAGACCCAGTACTTC

j_call: TRBJ2-2
clone_size: NA
v_call: TRBV6-2/TRBV6-3
d_call: NA
cdr3_aa: CASSWQNTGELFF
cdr3_nt: TGTGCCAGCAGTTGGCAAAACACCGGGGAGCTGTTTTTT

j_call: TRBJ1-2
clone_size: NA
v_call: TRBV4-3
d_call: NA
cdr3_aa: CASSQDLGGLFYGYTF
cdr3_nt: TGCGCCAGCAGCCAAGATTTGGGGGGTCTCTTCTATGGCTACACCTTC

j_call: TRBJ1-2
clone_size: few
v_call: TRBV3-1/TRBV3-2
d_call: TRBD1
cdr3_aa: CASSQLRDRDGYTF
cdr3_nt: TGTGCCAGCAGCCAACTCCGGGACAGGGACGGCTACACCTTC

j_call: TRBJ2-3
clone_size: NA
v_call: TRBV5-5
d_call: NA
cdr3_aa: CASSSGSIGDTQYF
cdr3_nt: TGTGCCAGCAGCTCGGGGTCTATCGGGGATACGCAGTATTTT

j_call: TRBJ1-6
clone_size: NA
v_call: TRBV6-2/TRBV6-3
d_call: NA
cdr3_aa: CASSYSRATMGSPLHF
cdr3_nt: TGTGCCAGCAGTTACTCGCGGGCGACCATGGGTTCACCCCTCCACTTT

j_call: TRBJ2-3
clone_size: NA
v_call: TRBV12-3/TRBV12-4
d_call: NA
cdr3_aa: CATFMAADTQYF
cdr3_nt: TGTGCCACCTTTATGGCGGCAGATACGCAGTATTTT

j_call: TRBJ1-2
clone_size: NA
v_call: TRBV19
d_call: NA
cdr3_aa: CASSTRDGYTF
cdr3_nt: TGTGCCAGTAGTACCCGAGATGGCTACACCTTC

j_call: TRBJ2-7
clone_size: NA
v_call: TRBV27
d_call: TRBD2
cdr3_aa: CASSLRRTSSYEQYF
cdr3_nt: TGTGCCAGCAGTTTACGACGGACTAGCTCCTACGAGCAGTACTTC

j_call: TRBJ2-3
clone_size: NA
v_call: TRBV28
d_call: TRBD1
cdr3_aa: CASSRDSGTDTQYF
cdr3_nt: TGTGCCAGCAGCCGGGACAGCGGCACAGATACGCAGTATTTT

j_call: TRBJ1-1
clone_size: NA
v_call: TRBV7-2
d_call: NA
cdr3_aa: CASSWGGGTEAFF
cdr3_nt: TGTGCCAGCAGCTGGGGTGGGGGGACTGAAGCTTTCTTT

j_call: TRBJ1-5
clone_size: NA
v_call: TRBV28
d_call: NA
cdr3_aa: CASRSTRLGASSNQPQHF
cdr3_nt: TGTGCCAGCAGATCGACTCGCTTGGGGGCCAGTAGCAATCAGCCCCAGCATTTT

j_call: TRBJ2-3
clone_size: NA
v_call: TRBV19
d_call: TRBD1
cdr3_aa: CASSMGQGWDTQYF
cdr3_nt: TGTGCCAGTAGTATGGGACAGGGATGGGATACGCAGTATTTT

j_call: TRBJ1-2
clone_size: NA
v_call: TRBV6-5
d_call: NA
cdr3_aa: CASSTGSGYTF
cdr3_nt: TGTGCCAGCAGTACAGGGAGCGGCTACACCTTC

j_call: TRBJ2-7
clone_size: few
v_call: TRBV5-1
d_call: NA
cdr3_aa: CASSVTGIKTYEQYF
cdr3_nt: TGCGCCAGCAGCGTCACCGGGATTAAAACCTACGAGCAGTACTTC

j_call: TRBJ1-2
clone_size: NA
v_call: TRBV28
d_call: NA
cdr3_aa: CASRRGFNYGYTF
cdr3_nt: TGTGCCAGCAGGAGAGGATTTAACTATGGCTACACCTTC

j_call: TRBJ2-7
clone_size: NA
v_call: TRBV7-3
d_call: TRBD2
cdr3_aa: CASSLAGGPGEQYF
cdr3_nt: TGTGCCAGCAGCTTAGCGGGGGGGCCCGGCGAGCAGTACTTC

j_call: TRBJ2-3
clone_size: NA
v_call: TRBV7-9
d_call: NA
cdr3_aa: CASSLGLGVDTQYF
cdr3_nt: TGTGCCAGCAGCTTAGGTCTCGGGGTAGATACGCAGTATTTT

j_call: TRBJ1-2
clone_size: NA
v_call: TRBV5-1
d_call: TRBD1
cdr3_aa: CASRTGNYGYTF
cdr3_nt: TGCGCCAGCCGGACAGGAAACTATGGCTACACCTTC

j_call: TRBJ1-6
clone_size: NA
v_call: TRBV2
d_call: TRBD1
cdr3_aa: CASGRDSRFNSPLHF
cdr3_nt: TGTGCCAGCGGTAGGGACAGCCGATTCAATTCACCCCTCCACTTT

j_call: TRBJ2-3
clone_size: NA
v_call: TRBV10-3
d_call: TRBD2
cdr3_aa: CAIRGGAGATDTQYF
cdr3_nt: TGTGCCATCAGAGGGGGAGCGGGGGCCACAGATACGCAGTATTTT

j_call: TRBJ1-3
clone_size: NA
v_call: TRBV6-5
d_call: NA
cdr3_aa: CASSYSVVRDTIYF
cdr3_nt: TGTGCCAGCAGTTACTCAGTGGTTCGGGACACCATATATTTT

j_call: TRBJ2-3
clone_size: NA
v_call: TRBV28
d_call: NA
cdr3_aa: CASSLTGSTDTQYF
cdr3_nt: TGTGCCAGCAGTTTGACAGGCAGCACAGATACGCAGTATTTT

j_call: TRBJ1-5
clone_size: NA
v_call: TRBV15
d_call: NA
cdr3_aa: CATSRGEGVPNQPQHF
cdr3_nt: TGTGCCACCAGCAGAGGCGAAGGGGTCCCCAATCAGCCCCAGCATTTT

j_call: TRBJ2-3
clone_size: once
v_call: TRBV2
d_call: TRBD2
cdr3_aa: CASTPRSGATDTQYF
cdr3_nt: TGTGCCAGCACACCGAGAAGCGGGGCCACAGATACGCAGTATTTT

j_call: TRBJ2-5
clone_size: NA
v_call: TRBV4-1
d_call: NA
cdr3_aa: CASSSRLGQETQYF
cdr3_nt: TGCGCCAGCAGCTCCCGGCTAGGCCAAGAGACCCAGTACTTC